The next 2 T cell receptor beta chains were all read from a single sample in a study of blood T cells in healthy people across ages. Combining a sample-barcoded 5' primer with a J-beta primer mix, a second PCR ran for 7 to 11 cycles. Each CDR3 protein gets one entry after TCRdb re-called the 5' RACE reads with MiXCR. Here the sample spans 550,000 to 600,000 distinct CDR3 sequences, about 45% being singletons. Source material: blood. The receptors derive from a man at least 80 years old in good health.

The chain is built from TRBV30 and TRBJ2-1, with D possibly being TRBD1 (5 bases). The length of the CDR3 is 13 residues. Germline CDR1 is GTSNPN and CDR2 is SVGIG (reference sequence). V was cut by 3 bases and J by 2 bases, with 8 bases left in between. DNA for the CDR3: TGTGCCTGGAGGGACAATCCCTACAATGAGCAGTTCTTC. Protein product: CAWRDNPYNEQFF.

The V and J genes are TRBV7-2 and TRBJ2-7; 8 bases align to TRBD2. The CDR3 is 15 amino acids. The V segment lost 1 base and the J segment 0 bases; nucleotides outside the gene matches: 2. Germline CDR1 is SGHTA and CDR2 is FQGNSA. The CDR3 DNA reads as TGTGCCAGCAGCTTAGGGAGCGGGGGCTCCTACGAGCAGTACTTC. As protein: CASSLGSGGSYEQYF.